This T cell receptor beta chain appears in the sequencing data of a study of blood T cell repertoires in COVID-19. Germline V gene lookup returns CDR1 SGHTA and CDR2 FQGNSA. This CDR3 has 15 amino acids. V lost 4 bases and J lost 6; bases outside the gene matches: 7. Original processing methods: Reference gene primer amplification gave nucleated cell count estimates. Data came from immunoSEQ multiplex PCR; TCRdb stores just in-frame clones and leaves some out. The V and J calls and clone size come from that table; D and trimming were worked out from the DNA. The sample contains 130,000 or so clones, roughly four fifths of which appear only once.

The rearrangement joins TRBV7-2 to TRBJ2-7; 12 bases match TRBD1. The TCR originated in a woman older than 75 with acute or convalescent COVID-19. Material for sequencing was peripheral blood. The CDR3 loop reads CASSSSGTGGAEQYF. The CDR3 DNA follows: TGTGCCAGCAGCTCCTCGGGGACAGGGGGCGCCGAGCAGTACTTC.